The T cell receptor beta chain under discussion was sequenced for a study of T cell repertoires in cytomegalovirus infection. Study as a whole: Through public TCR beta signatures, both CMV infection and matching HLA type were indicated. Whole-study results and caveats: HLA-C-restricted, CMV-specific TCR beta clonotypes were dominant ex vivo. Pooled public TCR beta family frequency picked out CMV carriers with the relevant HLA.

MiXCR, applied by TCRdb to the reads, yields one record per CDR3 protein. The table has 150,000 to 200,000 distinct CDR3 sequences, approximately 14% seen once. Germline values: CDR1 DFQATT, CDR2 SNEGSKA (reference sequence). The V gene lost 5 bases and the J gene lost 5 bases, with 13 bases spanning the gap. This CDR3 region has 13 residues. The table lists this clonotype with a few counts. Its antigen is unidentified. The sequenced sample was PBMCs. The chain uses TRBV20-1 and TRBJ2-1, with D tentatively TRBD2 (6 bases). The source of this sequence is a human donor in good health (CMV status not recorded). Some clones in this sample may be carry-over from other donors' samples. The CDR3 sequence: CSALGWGDNEQFF. The CDR3 DNA sequence: TGCAGTGCTCTAGGTTGGGGGGACAATGAGCAGTTCTTC.